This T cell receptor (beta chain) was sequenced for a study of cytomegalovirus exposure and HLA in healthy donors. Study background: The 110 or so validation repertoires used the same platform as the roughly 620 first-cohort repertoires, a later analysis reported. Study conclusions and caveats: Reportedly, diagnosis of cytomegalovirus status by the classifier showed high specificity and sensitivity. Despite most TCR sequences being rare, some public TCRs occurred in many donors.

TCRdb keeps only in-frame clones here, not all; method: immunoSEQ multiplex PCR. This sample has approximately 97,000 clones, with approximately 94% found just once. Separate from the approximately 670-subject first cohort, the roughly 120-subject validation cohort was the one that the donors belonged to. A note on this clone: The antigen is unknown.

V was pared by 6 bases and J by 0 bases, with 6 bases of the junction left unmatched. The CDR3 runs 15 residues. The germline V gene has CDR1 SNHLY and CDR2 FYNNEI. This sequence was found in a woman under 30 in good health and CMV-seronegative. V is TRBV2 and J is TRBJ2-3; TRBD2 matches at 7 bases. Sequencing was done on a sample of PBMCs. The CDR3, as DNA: TGTGCCAGCAGACGACTAGCTCAAAGCACAGATACGCAGTATTTT. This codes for CASRRLAQSTDTQYF.